This entry features one TCR beta chain sequence. Authors' data handling: Reference gene primer amplification yielded estimated nucleated cell counts. The method was immunoSEQ multiplex PCR; TCRdb's version includes in-frame clones alone and lacks a portion of them. The D gene and trimming were derived from the DNA, and the V and J assignments and clone size from that table. The sample lists over 75,000 clones; 80% were seen once. The data were obtained in a study of blood T cell repertoires in COVID-19. In the study overall: Material from acute and convalescent COVID-19 was sourced from the United States, Italy and Spain. Sources were T cells, B-cell-depleted T cells, or PBMCs; the material itself was cDNA or gDNA.

V lost 4 bases and J lost 5, with 8 bases in between. CDR3 length equals 12 residues. CDR1 is SEHNR and CDR2 is FQNEAQ in the germline V gene (reference sequence). The chain joins TRBV7-9 to TRBJ1-1; D gene ambiguous. This TCR derives from a man aged 50 to 60 who had recovered from COVID-19. Sequences were obtained from peripheral blood. CDR3 protein: CASSWSGTEAFF. The CDR3 nucleotides read TGTGCCAGCAGCTGGAGTGGAACTGAAGCTTTCTTT. The full variable domain, completed using reference TRBV7-9 and TRBJ1-1, is DTGVSQNPRHKITKRGQNVTFRCDPISEHNRLYWYRQTLGQGPEFLTYFQNEAQLEKSRLLSDRFSAERPKGSFSTLEIQRTEQGDSAMYLCASSWSGTEAFFGQGTRLTVV.